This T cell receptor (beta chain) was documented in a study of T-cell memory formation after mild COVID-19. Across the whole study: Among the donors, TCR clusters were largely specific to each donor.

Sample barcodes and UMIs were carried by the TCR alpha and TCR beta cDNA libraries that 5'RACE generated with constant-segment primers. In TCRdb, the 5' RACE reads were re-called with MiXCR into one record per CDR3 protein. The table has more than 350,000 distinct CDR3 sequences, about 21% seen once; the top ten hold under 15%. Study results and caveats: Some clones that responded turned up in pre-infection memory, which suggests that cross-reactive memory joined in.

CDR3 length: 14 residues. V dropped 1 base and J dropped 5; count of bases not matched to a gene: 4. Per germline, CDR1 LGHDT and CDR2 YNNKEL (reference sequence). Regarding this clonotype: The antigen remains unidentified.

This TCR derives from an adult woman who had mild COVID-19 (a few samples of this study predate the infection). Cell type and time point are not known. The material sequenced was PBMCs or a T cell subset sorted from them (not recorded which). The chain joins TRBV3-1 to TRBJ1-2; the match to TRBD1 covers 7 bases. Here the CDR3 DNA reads TGTGCCAGCAGCCAAGGAGGGACAGTTTATGGCTACACCTTC. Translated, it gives CASSQGGTVYGYTF.